This entry is about one T cell receptor beta chain. Its antigen is still unknown. This PCR relied on a set of 60 Vbeta primers and 13 Jbeta primers. The method was immunoSEQ multiplex PCR; TCRdb's version includes in-frame clones alone and lacks a portion of them. The sample yields under 130,000 clones, approximately 79% seen once. The source of the sample is a study of cytomegalovirus exposure and HLA in healthy donors. Across the study: An early data release held tens of millions of unique TCRs from HLA-typed donors. Most genotyped donors, around four fifths of more than 300, had Caucasian-associated genetic ancestry.

Study-level points and caveats: Several top significant clusters appeared, in a later analysis, to be linked to common viral pathogens. The study put 150 or so TCR beta chains on its list as cytomegalovirus-associated.

The germline V gene encodes CDR1 SGHTA and CDR2 FQGNSA. V dropped 3 bases and J dropped 6; count of bases not matched to a gene: 11. CDR3 length: 16 amino acids. V gene TRBV7-2 combines with J gene TRBJ2-3; TRBD1 matches 8 bases. The TCR comes from a man between 45 and 60 years old in good health and CMV-seropositive. Sequenced input: PBMCs. CDR3 residues: CASSLQDRVLLDTQYF. CDR3 sequence (DNA): TGTGCCAGCAGCTTGCAGGACAGGGTGTTATTGGATACGCAGTATTTT.